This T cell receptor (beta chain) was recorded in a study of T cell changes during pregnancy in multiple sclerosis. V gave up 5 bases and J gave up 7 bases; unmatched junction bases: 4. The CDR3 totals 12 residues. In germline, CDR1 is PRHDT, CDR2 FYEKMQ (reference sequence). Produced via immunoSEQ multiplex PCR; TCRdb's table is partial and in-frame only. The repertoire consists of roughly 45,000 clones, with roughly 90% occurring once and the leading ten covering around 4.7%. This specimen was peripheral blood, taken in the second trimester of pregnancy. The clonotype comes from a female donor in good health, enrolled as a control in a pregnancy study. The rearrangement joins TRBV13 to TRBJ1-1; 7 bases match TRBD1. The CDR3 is CASSHRGGEAFF. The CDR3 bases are TGTGCCAGCAGCCACAGGGGTGGTGAAGCTTTCTTT.